The rows below give T cell receptor beta chains drawn from one sample of a study of vaccination effects on CD4 cells after COVID-19. Measured with immunoSEQ multiplex PCR; TCRdb has only the in-frame clones, and not every one. The sample lists 40,000 or so clones; about four fifths were seen once. Their antigen targets remain unknown. The sample here was CD4+ T cells from PBMCs cultured without peptide, taken before COVID-19 vaccination. These receptors originate from a human donor who received a COVID-19 vaccine. Both conserved end residues are part of each CDR3. The D gene is left open where the match is weak. Only part of the rows carry a size: once, few, many, or a class if the clone is expanded.

cdr3_length: 15
d_call: TRBD1
clone_size: -
v_call: TRBV4-2
j_call: TRBJ1-1
cdr3_aa: CASSQEQGARTEAFF
cdr3_nt: TGTGCCAGCAGCCAAGAACAGGGGGCGCGCACTGAAGCTTTCTTT

cdr3_length: 11
d_call: -
clone_size: -
v_call: TRBV5-6
j_call: TRBJ1-1
cdr3_aa: CASSFRVEAFF
cdr3_nt: TGTGCCAGCAGCTTTCGGGTGGAAGCTTTCTTT

cdr3_length: 13
d_call: -
clone_size: -
v_call: TRBV13
j_call: TRBJ2-7
cdr3_aa: CASSWSKVRQQYF
cdr3_nt: TGTGCCAGCAGCTGGTCTAAAGTTCGGCAGCAGTACTTC

cdr3_length: 15
d_call: -
clone_size: -
v_call: TRBV7-2
j_call: TRBJ1-6
cdr3_aa: CASSLDRTENSPLHF
cdr3_nt: TGTGCCAGCAGCTTAGATAGGACAGAGAATTCACCCCTCCACTTT

cdr3_length: 17
d_call: -
clone_size: -
v_call: TRBV4-1
j_call: TRBJ1-5
cdr3_aa: CASSPSPLGGSNQPQHF
cdr3_nt: TGCGCCAGCAGCCCATCGCCCCTCGGGGGAAGCAATCAGCCCCAGCATTTT

cdr3_length: 12
d_call: -
clone_size: -
v_call: TRBV20-1
j_call: TRBJ1-2
cdr3_aa: CSASLGNYGYTF
cdr3_nt: TGCAGTGCTAGTCTGGGGAACTATGGCTACACCTTC

cdr3_length: 18
d_call: TRBD2
clone_size: -
v_call: TRBV4-3
j_call: TRBJ2-2
cdr3_aa: CASSQVWFRGGNTGELFF
cdr3_nt: TGCGCCAGCAGCCAAGTCTGGTTCCGGGGGGGCAACACCGGGGAGCTGTTTTTT

cdr3_length: 13
d_call: -
clone_size: -
v_call: TRBV7-2
j_call: TRBJ1-5
cdr3_aa: CASSFGPSNPQHF
cdr3_nt: TGTGCCAGCAGCTTTGGTCCGAGCAACCCCCAGCATTTT

cdr3_length: 18
d_call: TRBD2
clone_size: -
v_call: TRBV6-2/TRBV6-3
j_call: TRBJ2-3
cdr3_aa: CASNPGLAGGKSTDTQYF
cdr3_nt: TGTGCCAGCAACCCCGGACTAGCGGGGGGGAAGAGCACAGATACGCAGTATTTT

cdr3_length: 16
d_call: -
clone_size: few
v_call: TRBV25-1
j_call: TRBJ1-1
cdr3_aa: CASSEYKWDGNTEAFF
cdr3_nt: TGTGCCAGCAGTGAGTATAAGTGGGACGGAAACACTGAAGCTTTCTTT

cdr3_length: 15
d_call: -
clone_size: -
v_call: TRBV7-9
j_call: TRBJ2-1
cdr3_aa: CASSSREAHYNEQFF
cdr3_nt: TGTGCCAGCAGCTCTCGTGAGGCGCACTACAATGAGCAGTTCTTC

cdr3_length: 13
d_call: -
clone_size: once
v_call: TRBV28
j_call: TRBJ2-7
cdr3_aa: CASSLTGAYEQYF
cdr3_nt: TGTGCCAGCAGTTTAACTGGGGCCTACGAGCAGTACTTC

cdr3_length: 15
d_call: -
clone_size: -
v_call: TRBV5-1
j_call: TRBJ2-1
cdr3_aa: CASSLAAGYLNEQFF
cdr3_nt: TGCGCCAGCAGCTTGGCGGCTGGGTATTTGAATGAGCAGTTCTTC

cdr3_length: 14
d_call: -
clone_size: -
v_call: TRBV28
j_call: TRBJ1-1
cdr3_aa: CASSLSGVALRAFF
cdr3_nt: TGTGCCAGCAGTTTATCCGGGGTCGCATTGAGAGCTTTCTTT

cdr3_length: 20
d_call: TRBD2
clone_size: -
v_call: TRBV7-8
j_call: TRBJ2-1
cdr3_aa: CASSLALLAGGPSGYNEQFF
cdr3_nt: TGTGCCAGCAGCTTAGCCCTACTAGCGGGGGGCCCCTCGGGCTACAATGAGCAGTTCTTC

cdr3_length: 15
d_call: -
clone_size: -
v_call: TRBV7-9
j_call: TRBJ2-2
cdr3_aa: CASSSRWGDTGELFF
cdr3_nt: TGTGCCAGCAGCTCTCGCTGGGGGGACACCGGGGAGCTGTTTTTT

cdr3_length: 19
d_call: TRBD2
clone_size: few
v_call: TRBV3-1/TRBV3-2
j_call: TRBJ2-3
cdr3_aa: CASSGRRRGASGSTDTQYF
cdr3_nt: TGTGCCAGCTCCGGACGAAGACGGGGGGCTAGCGGGAGTACAGATACGCAGTATTTT

cdr3_length: 14
d_call: TRBD1
clone_size: -
v_call: TRBV28
j_call: TRBJ1-2
cdr3_aa: CASSSGGIGYGYTF
cdr3_nt: TGTGCCAGCAGTTCAGGGGGAATTGGCTATGGCTACACCTTC

cdr3_length: 13
d_call: -
clone_size: -
v_call: TRBV5-1
j_call: TRBJ2-7
cdr3_aa: CASSLDYSYEQYF
cdr3_nt: TGCGCCAGCAGCTTGGACTATTCCTACGAGCAGTACTTC

cdr3_length: 13
d_call: -
clone_size: -
v_call: TRBV28
j_call: TRBJ1-2
cdr3_aa: CASSFPGLLGYTF
cdr3_nt: TGTGCCAGCAGTTTCCCCGGTCTCCTGGGCTACACCTTC

cdr3_length: 11
d_call: -
clone_size: -
v_call: TRBV20-1
j_call: TRBJ2-5
cdr3_aa: CSVGLQETQYF
cdr3_nt: TGCAGTGTTGGGCTTCAAGAGACCCAGTACTTC

cdr3_length: 13
d_call: -
clone_size: -
v_call: TRBV27
j_call: TRBJ2-6
cdr3_aa: CASSPYGANVLTF
cdr3_nt: TGTGCCAGCAGTCCGTATGGGGCCAACGTCCTGACTTTC

cdr3_length: 14
d_call: TRBD1
clone_size: -
v_call: TRBV9
j_call: TRBJ2-5
cdr3_aa: CASSVGTVQETQYF
cdr3_nt: TGTGCCAGCAGTGTAGGGACAGTCCAAGAGACCCAGTACTTC

cdr3_length: 13
d_call: -
clone_size: -
v_call: TRBV2
j_call: TRBJ2-2
cdr3_aa: CASSNEHTGELFF
cdr3_nt: TGTGCCAGCAGCAACGAACACACCGGGGAGCTGTTTTTT

cdr3_length: 12
d_call: -
clone_size: -
v_call: TRBV7-2
j_call: TRBJ1-1
cdr3_aa: CASSPLRAEAFF
cdr3_nt: TGTGCCAGCAGCCCCCTTCGGGCTGAAGCTTTCTTT

cdr3_length: 14
d_call: -
clone_size: -
v_call: TRBV5-1
j_call: TRBJ2-5
cdr3_aa: CASSLEPTAGTQYF
cdr3_nt: TGCGCCAGCAGCTTGGAACCCACGGCGGGGACCCAGTACTTC

cdr3_length: 15
d_call: -
clone_size: -
v_call: TRBV28
j_call: TRBJ1-1
cdr3_aa: CASSFVPPSTAEAFF
cdr3_nt: TGTGCCAGCAGTTTTGTACCCCCCTCAACAGCTGAAGCTTTCTTT

cdr3_length: 12
d_call: TRBD1
clone_size: -
v_call: TRBV19
j_call: TRBJ1-5
cdr3_aa: CASSRQGQPQHF
cdr3_nt: TGTGCCAGTAGTAGACAGGGCCAGCCCCAGCATTTT

cdr3_length: 14
d_call: -
clone_size: -
v_call: TRBV5-1
j_call: TRBJ2-5
cdr3_aa: CASSLAEGEETQYF
cdr3_nt: TGCGCCAGCAGCTTGGCGGAGGGGGAAGAGACCCAGTACTTC

cdr3_length: 13
d_call: -
clone_size: -
v_call: TRBV28
j_call: TRBJ2-7
cdr3_aa: CASKGSPAYEQYF
cdr3_nt: TGTGCCAGCAAAGGATCCCCCGCCTACGAGCAGTACTTC

cdr3_length: 12
d_call: -
clone_size: few
v_call: TRBV14
j_call: TRBJ1-1
cdr3_aa: CASSQPGRRAFF
cdr3_nt: TGTGCCAGCAGCCAGCCAGGCCGGAGAGCTTTCTTT

cdr3_length: 13
d_call: -
clone_size: -
v_call: TRBV27
j_call: TRBJ2-1
cdr3_aa: CASSLSENNEQFF
cdr3_nt: TGTGCCAGCAGTTTATCGGAAAACAATGAGCAGTTCTTC

cdr3_length: 13
d_call: -
clone_size: -
v_call: TRBV30
j_call: TRBJ1-3
cdr3_aa: CAWRGGAGNTIYF
cdr3_nt: TGTGCCTGGAGAGGGGGTGCTGGAAACACCATATATTTT

cdr3_length: 13
d_call: -
clone_size: -
v_call: TRBV3-1/TRBV3-2
j_call: TRBJ2-7
cdr3_aa: CASSQDYQGKQYF
cdr3_nt: TGTGCCAGCAGCCAGGACTATCAGGGAAAGCAGTACTTC

cdr3_length: 13
d_call: TRBD1
clone_size: -
v_call: TRBV19
j_call: TRBJ1-1
cdr3_aa: CASSWGQGHEAFF
cdr3_nt: TGTGCCAGTAGTTGGGGACAGGGGCATGAAGCTTTCTTT

cdr3_length: 14
d_call: TRBD1
clone_size: -
v_call: TRBV2
j_call: TRBJ2-4
cdr3_aa: CATQPGQGIVIQYF
cdr3_nt: TGTGCCACCCAGCCGGGACAGGGGATCGTCATTCAGTACTTC

cdr3_length: 14
d_call: -
clone_size: -
v_call: TRBV3-1/TRBV3-2
j_call: TRBJ2-2
cdr3_aa: CASSPLPGSGELFF
cdr3_nt: TGTGCCAGCAGCCCTCTCCCCGGGTCCGGGGAGCTGTTTTTT

cdr3_length: 18
d_call: TRBD2
clone_size: -
v_call: TRBV2
j_call: TRBJ2-4
cdr3_aa: CASSALAGGNLAKNIQYF
cdr3_nt: TGTGCCAGCAGTGCCCTAGCGGGGGGCAATCTAGCCAAAAACATTCAGTACTTC

cdr3_length: 14
d_call: -
clone_size: -
v_call: TRBV19
j_call: TRBJ1-1
cdr3_aa: CASSTVGGTSEAFF
cdr3_nt: TGTGCCAGTAGTACCGTGGGGGGGACCTCAGAAGCTTTCTTT

cdr3_length: 14
d_call: TRBD1
clone_size: few
v_call: TRBV29-1
j_call: TRBJ1-4
cdr3_aa: CSVSPGGNNEKLFF
cdr3_nt: TGCAGCGTCTCGCCAGGGGGTAATAATGAAAAACTGTTTTTT

cdr3_length: 21
d_call: -
clone_size: -
v_call: TRBV7-3
j_call: TRBJ1-2
cdr3_aa: CASSLKRHRPTSPPRSYGYTF
cdr3_nt: TGTGCCAGCAGCTTAAAAAGACATCGGCCAACCTCCCCCCCCAGAAGCTATGGCTACACCTTC

cdr3_length: 17
d_call: -
clone_size: -
v_call: TRBV29-1
j_call: TRBJ1-1
cdr3_aa: CSVSPMGGQAVSTEAFF
cdr3_nt: TGCAGCGTTTCCCCCATGGGGGGGCAGGCGGTGAGCACTGAAGCTTTCTTT

cdr3_length: 13
d_call: -
clone_size: -
v_call: TRBV18
j_call: TRBJ2-1
cdr3_aa: CASSPGANNEQFF
cdr3_nt: TGTGCCAGCTCACCAGGAGCCAACAATGAGCAGTTCTTC

cdr3_length: 15
d_call: -
clone_size: -
v_call: TRBV4-1
j_call: TRBJ1-2
cdr3_aa: CASSQGHPTNYGYTF
cdr3_nt: TGCGCCAGCAGCCAAGGGCATCCAACTAACTATGGCTACACCTTC

cdr3_length: 16
d_call: -
clone_size: few
v_call: TRBV21-1
j_call: TRBJ1-2
cdr3_aa: CASSKGRGVGDYGYTF
cdr3_nt: TGTGCCAGCAGCAAAGGTAGGGGAGTGGGGGACTATGGCTACACCTTC

cdr3_length: 16
d_call: TRBD1
clone_size: -
v_call: TRBV6-5
j_call: TRBJ2-7
cdr3_aa: CASSYSGTGDSYEQYF
cdr3_nt: TGTGCCAGCAGTTACTCTGGGACAGGTGACTCCTACGAGCAGTACTTC

cdr3_length: 17
d_call: -
clone_size: -
v_call: TRBV5-1
j_call: TRBJ2-1
cdr3_aa: CASSILHQGGQRNEQFF
cdr3_nt: TGCGCCAGCAGCATCCTTCACCAGGGGGGGCAGAGAAATGAGCAGTTCTTC

cdr3_length: 15
d_call: -
clone_size: -
v_call: TRBV4-2
j_call: TRBJ1-1
cdr3_aa: CASSQDGQPNTEAFF
cdr3_nt: TGTGCCAGCAGCCAAGATGGACAGCCGAACACTGAAGCTTTCTTT

cdr3_length: 14
d_call: -
clone_size: once
v_call: TRBV19
j_call: TRBJ1-5
cdr3_aa: CASSSGPALEPQHF
cdr3_nt: TGTGCCAGTAGCTCGGGACCAGCGTTGGAGCCCCAGCATTTT

cdr3_length: 12
d_call: TRBD2
clone_size: few
v_call: TRBV10-3
j_call: TRBJ2-7
cdr3_aa: CAISSGSYEQYF
cdr3_nt: TGTGCCATCAGTAGCGGGAGTTACGAGCAGTACTTC

cdr3_length: 14
d_call: TRBD2
clone_size: -
v_call: TRBV5-1
j_call: TRBJ2-7
cdr3_aa: CASSFSGSIDEQYF
cdr3_nt: TGCGCCAGCAGCTTTAGCGGGAGTATCGACGAGCAGTACTTC

cdr3_length: 16
d_call: -
clone_size: -
v_call: TRBV3-1/TRBV3-2
j_call: TRBJ2-3
cdr3_aa: CASSSLTRSYTDTQYF
cdr3_nt: TGTGCCAGCAGCTCCCTTACTAGATCATACACAGATACGCAGTATTTT

cdr3_length: 14
d_call: TRBD1
clone_size: -
v_call: TRBV5-1
j_call: TRBJ2-1
cdr3_aa: CASSLNYRGDEQFF
cdr3_nt: TGCGCCAGCAGCTTGAACTACAGGGGCGATGAGCAGTTCTTC

cdr3_length: 15
d_call: -
clone_size: -
v_call: TRBV24-1
j_call: TRBJ2-2
cdr3_aa: CATSGRDLGTGELFF
cdr3_nt: TGTGCCACCAGTGGTCGGGACCTGGGCACCGGGGAGCTGTTTTTT

cdr3_length: 15
d_call: -
clone_size: once
v_call: TRBV28
j_call: TRBJ2-3
cdr3_aa: CASSFAGLSTDTQYF
cdr3_nt: TGTGCCAGCAGTTTCGCGGGGCTAAGCACAGATACGCAGTATTTT